This TCR beta chain was sequenced for a study of T cells in Graves' hyperthyroidism and ophthalmopathy. Notes on the study in general: Expanded thyroid clonotypes (above 0.001) were mostly also found in blood.

Amplification of TCR beta CDR3 regions used RNA as the template. With the HTBI primer set, the TCR CDR3 went through a first round of RT-PCR. MiXCR, run by TCRdb on the multiplex PCR reads, gives a single entry per CDR3 protein. The sample carries hundreds of thousands of distinct CDR3 sequences, around 14% recorded once. As concerns this clonotype: Its cognate antigen is unknown.

The CDR3 consists of 15 residues. Trimming cost V 1 base and J 7 bases; bases outside gene matches: 5. CDR1 is SNHLY, CDR2 FYNNEI, per germline. Sequenced material: blood. This receptor was identified in a woman between 18 and 29 years old with Graves' hyperthyroidism. The chain links TRBV2 to TRBJ2-7, with 12 bases fitting TRBD2. In DNA form, the CDR3 reads TGTGCCAGCAGTGAAGGACTAGCGGGAGTGGGGGAGCAGTACTTC. This codes for CASSEGLAGVGEQYF.